The T cell receptor (beta chain) under discussion was sequenced for a study of T cell responses to AZD1222 COVID-19 vaccine. TCRdb keeps only in-frame clones here, not all; method: immunoSEQ multiplex PCR. Among more than 90,000 clones listed, roughly 86% were seen once. In the case of this clone: Its matching antigen is unknown.

Germline lookup yields CDR1 SGDLS and CDR2 YYNGEE. The CDR3 runs to 11 residues. Trimming shortened V by 3 bases and J by 2 bases, and 1 base separated the two germline ends. Doses given second, at about 4 or about 12 weeks, were pooled. Regarding the study as a whole: The donors showed a predominance of white British ancestry and of females, with possible underestimation of clonal diversity.

The chain combines TRBV9 with TRBJ2-3; D is undetermined. The input for sequencing was peripheral blood, taken 28 days after the second AZD1222 dose. The receptor comes from an adult who received the AZD1222 COVID-19 vaccine. The CDR3 sequence is CASSATDTQYF. The CDR3 nucleotides are TGTGCCAGCAGCGCCACAGATACGCAGTATTTT.